The 4 T cell receptor beta chains presented below share a single source sample, sequenced in a study of vaccination and CD4 T cells after COVID-19. Cultured CD4+ T-cell DNA underwent Oncomine TCR Beta short-read sequencing. MiXCR, run by TCRdb on the PCR reads, gives a single entry per CDR3 protein. Among 12,000 or so distinct CDR3 sequences listed, 50% were seen once. Sample treatment: roughly 11-day PBMC culture with coronavirus spike peptide pools or control peptides (ViraFEST assay). Their specific antigens are unknown. What was sequenced was CD4+ T cells from blood, cultured in vitro. The receptor set was obtained from a human donor who had recovered from COVID-19.

This clonotype has more than one count but fewer than ten. The rearrangement links TRBV20-1 to TRBJ1-1; D remains unclear. Deletions cut 1 base from V and 8 bases from J, with 5 bases between. The germline gives CDR1 DFQATT, CDR2 SNEGSKA (reference sequence). CDR3 length: 10 amino acids. The CDR3 coding sequence is TGCAGTGCTAGAGGATCAGAAGCTTTCTTT. It specifies CSARGSEAFF.

The gene calls are TRBV2 and TRBJ2-3; tentatively, D is TRBD2 (6 bases). The CDR3 totals 15 residues. Germline V lookup: CDR1 SNHLY, CDR2 FYNNEI. V shed 6 bases and J shed 5 bases, with 18 bases lying between them. In DNA, the CDR3 is TGTGCCAGCAGACATAGCGGTCCCTTGGGAGATACGCAGTATTTT. Its translation is CASRHSGPLGDTQYF.

The gene calls are TRBV20-1 and TRBJ1-1, with 8 positions matching TRBD1. The CDR3 sequence is 13 residues long. Germline V gene sequence: CDR1 DFQATT, CDR2 SNEGSKA (reference sequence). Unmatched junction bases numbered 7, after V lost 6 bases and J lost 4 bases. CDR3 residues: CSANQGAATEAFF. CDR3 nucleotides: TGCAGTGCAAATCAGGGGGCGGCCACTGAAGCTTTCTTT.

The CDR3 DNA follows: TGTGCCAGTAGTACACGCGCAGACAATCAGCCCCAGCATTTT. This sequence encodes CASSTRADNQPQHF. The chain uses TRBV19 and TRBJ1-5; D unresolved. The CDR3 loop spans 14 amino acids. V was shortened by 4 bases and J by 3 bases, with 10 bases between the two germline ends. CDR1 LNHDA and CDR2 SQIVND come from the germline V gene (reference sequence).